The entry below gives a single T cell receptor (beta chain) sequence along with its context. One end of the junction varies from germline; a read error may be responsible. The record originates from a study of beta chain features in type 1 diabetes. One heparinised draw of blood, averaging approximately 110 mL, came from each donor. Expressed TCRB transcripts were sequenced after all isolated RNA was converted to cDNA. Naive, central memory and regulatory T cell samples yielded roughly 3.6 million reads on average. Using immunoSEQ multiplex PCR, the repertoire was profiled, and TCRdb retains in-frame clones only, with some absent. The sample holds roughly 350,000 clones; about 10% are singletons and the top ten take 0.015% to 0.02%. The CDR3 consists of 13 residues. CDR1 and CDR2 (germline): SSHAT, FNYEAQ (reference sequence).

This sequence was found in a woman between 25 and 40 years old in good health. The chain is built from TRBV7-7 and TRBJ2-2; D is undetermined. The sample was naive CD4+ T cells from blood. CDR3 coding DNA: TGTGCTAGCAGCTTAGACGTCCTAGGGGAGCTGTTTTTT. Protein sequence: CASSLDVLGELFF.